Listed below are T cell receptor beta chains from one sample, sequenced in a study of molecular identifiers for immune sequencing clone quantification. TCRdb fed the PCR reads into MiXCR, producing one record per CDR3 protein. The sample carries around 100,000 distinct CDR3 sequences, roughly 34% recorded once. Sequenced: naive CD8+ T cells from blood, with Jurkat cell RNA spiked in. All receptors derive from a human donor in good health. Some libraries in this study had Jurkat cell RNA spiked in. Both conserved end residues are part of each CDR3. Fields, in order: V gene, J gene, CDR3 protein.

v_call: TRBV19; j_call: TRBJ2-5; cdr3_aa: CAREDREETRYF
v_call: TRBV7-9; j_call: TRBJ2-7; cdr3_aa: CASSAPGHPYEQYF
v_call: TRBV29-1; j_call: TRBJ2-3; cdr3_aa: CSVEGTSGRDTDTQYF
v_call: TRBV28; j_call: TRBJ1-5; cdr3_aa: CASSLTGYRQPQHF
v_call: TRBV2; j_call: TRBJ2-3; cdr3_aa: CASSEAVTFTDTQYF
v_call: TRBV28; j_call: TRBJ2-7; cdr3_aa: CASSGGSSYERYF
v_call: TRBV11-2; j_call: TRBJ1-4; cdr3_aa: CASSARQNYNEKLFF
v_call: TRBV6-2/TRBV6-3; j_call: TRBJ1-5; cdr3_aa: CASRAGTEGQPPHF
v_call: TRBV10-3; j_call: TRBJ2-7; cdr3_aa: CAIRGPDSYEQYF
v_call: TRBV28; j_call: TRBJ2-3; cdr3_aa: CASSLLADTDTQYF
v_call: TRBV28; j_call: TRBJ1-5; cdr3_aa: CASSSEGQGNNQPQHF
v_call: TRBV4-1; j_call: TRBJ2-3; cdr3_aa: CASSHTREGPDTQYF
v_call: TRBV5-3; j_call: TRBJ2-7; cdr3_aa: CACSERGVSYEQYF
v_call: TRBV27; j_call: TRBJ2-3; cdr3_aa: CASSFSGDFTDTQYF
v_call: TRBV5-1; j_call: TRBJ1-1; cdr3_aa: CASSSGTDNTEAFF
v_call: TRBV21-1; j_call: TRBJ2-5; cdr3_aa: CASSKDSKAGF
v_call: TRBV12-3/TRBV12-4; j_call: TRBJ2-2; cdr3_aa: CASSPGIGELFF
v_call: TRBV4-3; j_call: TRBJ2-3; cdr3_aa: CASSQTTSGGSDTQYF
v_call: TRBV28; j_call: TRBJ2-5; cdr3_aa: CASSFSETLEETQYF
v_call: TRBV5-4; j_call: TRBJ2-7; cdr3_aa: CASSSNPIETYERYF
v_call: TRBV28; j_call: TRBJ1-4; cdr3_aa: CASSYSGRPKLFF
v_call: TRBV10-2; j_call: TRBJ2-7; cdr3_aa: CASSSTSGSLKQYF
v_call: TRBV20-1; j_call: TRBJ2-7; cdr3_aa: CSAEGTSGPTPYSSYEQYF
v_call: TRBV12-5; j_call: TRBJ2-5; cdr3_aa: CASPETQYF
v_call: TRBV3-1; j_call: TRBJ1-5; cdr3_aa: CASSQDLGSNQPQHF
v_call: TRBV27; j_call: TRBJ1-1; cdr3_aa: CASSARQGPPNTEAFF
v_call: TRBV12-3/TRBV12-4; j_call: TRBJ2-3; cdr3_aa: CASSLGLITGTQYF
v_call: TRBV6-5; j_call: TRBJ2-7; cdr3_aa: CASSYSEASPQYF
v_call: TRBV5-6; j_call: TRBJ1-4; cdr3_aa: CASSSRGRATNEKLFF
v_call: TRBV2; j_call: TRBJ2-7; cdr3_aa: CASRATGGPSSEQYF
v_call: TRBV7-9; j_call: TRBJ2-5; cdr3_aa: CASSHLRDRLQETQYF
v_call: TRBV28; j_call: TRBJ2-5; cdr3_aa: CASSPLETSGSQEPQYF
v_call: TRBV7-6; j_call: TRBJ2-7; cdr3_aa: CASSFVGGPGWEQYF
v_call: TRBV7-9; j_call: TRBJ2-1; cdr3_aa: CASSLPQGLAPSYNEQFF